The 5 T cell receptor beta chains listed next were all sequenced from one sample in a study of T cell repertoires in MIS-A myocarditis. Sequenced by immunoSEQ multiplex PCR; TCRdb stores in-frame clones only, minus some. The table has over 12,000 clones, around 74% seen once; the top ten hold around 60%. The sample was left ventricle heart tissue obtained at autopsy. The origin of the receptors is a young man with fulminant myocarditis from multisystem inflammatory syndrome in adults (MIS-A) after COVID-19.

The CDR3 is CAWSGAFYEQYF. The CDR3 region has the DNA TGTGCCTGGAGTGGAGCATTCTACGAGCAGTACTTC. V gene TRBV30 combines with J gene TRBJ2-7, with no clear D. The CDR3 contains 12 residues. V was cut by 1 base and J by 3 bases, with 7 bases left in between. Germline CDR1 reads GTSNPN; CDR2 reads SVGIG (reference sequence).

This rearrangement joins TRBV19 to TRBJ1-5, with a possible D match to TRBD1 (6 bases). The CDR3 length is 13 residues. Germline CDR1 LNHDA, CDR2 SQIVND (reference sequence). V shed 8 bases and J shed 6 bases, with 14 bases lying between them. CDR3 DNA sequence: TGTGCCAGTGGGGGGACACGCGGTCAGCCCCAGCATTTT. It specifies CASGGTRGQPQHF.

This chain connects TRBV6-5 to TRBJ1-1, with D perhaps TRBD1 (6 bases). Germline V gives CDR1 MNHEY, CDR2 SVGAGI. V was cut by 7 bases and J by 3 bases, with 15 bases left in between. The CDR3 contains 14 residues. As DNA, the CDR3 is TGTGCCAGCACTCAATCGGACAGCTACACTGAAGCTTTCTTT. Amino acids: CASTQSDSYTEAFF.

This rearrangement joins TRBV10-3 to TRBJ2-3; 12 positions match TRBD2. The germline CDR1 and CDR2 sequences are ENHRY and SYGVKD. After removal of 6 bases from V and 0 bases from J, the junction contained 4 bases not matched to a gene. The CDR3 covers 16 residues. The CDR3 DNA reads TGTGCCATCAGGACGACTAGCGGGGGAAGCACAGATACGCAGTATTTT. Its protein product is CAIRTTSGGSTDTQYF.

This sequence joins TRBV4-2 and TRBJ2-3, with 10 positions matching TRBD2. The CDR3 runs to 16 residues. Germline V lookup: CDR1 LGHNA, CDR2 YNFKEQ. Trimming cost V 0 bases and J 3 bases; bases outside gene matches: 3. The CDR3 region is CASSQDLAGATDTQYF. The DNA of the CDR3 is TGTGCCAGCAGCCAAGATCTAGCGGGAGCAACAGATACGCAGTATTTT.